This T cell receptor (beta chain) came from a study of breast tumors, draining lymph nodes, adjacent tissues. Study results and caveats: Data only fit, rather than demonstrated, lymph node origin of most tumor T cells. Tumors had less TCR diversity than lymph nodes, more than nontumor tissue. Tumor and nontumor repertoires were significantly more similar in luminal-like than in basal-like breast cancer. The data were judged consistent with most tumor T cells coming from lymph node and expanding in tumor.

V trimming: 0 bases; J trimming: 7 bases; junction bases outside the gene matches: 2. Germline V gives CDR1 DFQATT, CDR2 SNEGSKA (reference sequence). This CDR3 region has 12 residues. Each CDR3 protein is one row after TCRdb ran MiXCR on the multiplex PCR reads. The table has approximately 230,000 distinct CDR3 sequences, about 34% seen once; the top ten hold 3% to 4%. This clonotype has a count of ten or more. Its target is not known. Axillary draining lymph nodes of breast cancer patients supplied the node samples. This chain connects TRBV20-1 to TRBJ1-2; 7 nucleotides agree with TRBD1. The source of this sequence is a female donor with breast cancer. Some clones in this sample may be carry-over from other donors' samples. The sample comprised axillary lymph node tissue. For the CDR3, the DNA is TGCAGTGCTAGAGAGGGACAGCCTGGCTACACCTTC. Its protein product is CSAREGQPGYTF.